This passage covers 2 T cell receptor beta chains from one sample sequenced in a study of blood T cell repertoires in COVID-19. Profiled with immunoSEQ multiplex PCR; TCRdb holds only in-frame clones, not every one. The table shows some 160,000 clones, with about four fifths occurring only once. The sequenced material came from peripheral blood. All receptors derive from a man between 65 and 80 years old with active or convalescent COVID-19.

The chain combines TRBV9 with TRBJ2-1; the D gene is possibly TRBD1 (5 bases). This CDR3 region has 15 residues. Trimming left V 0 bases short and J 4 bases short, with 11 bases between. Germline CDR1 and CDR2: SGDLS and YYNGEE. CDR3 in DNA: TGTGCCAGCAGCGTAGGCAGGGAAACATACAATGAGCAGTTCTTC. Translated, it gives CASSVGRETYNEQFF.

This clone was recorded a few times. This rearrangement joins TRBV29-1 to TRBJ1-1, with 9 bases matching TRBD1. The V gene end was trimmed by 7 bases and the J gene end by 4 bases; junction bases not matched to a gene: 7. Germline assignment: CDR1 SQVTM and CDR2 ANQGSEA. This CDR3 has 13 amino acids. The CDR3, as DNA: TGCAGCGCACAGGGGGCCGGGAGCACTGAAGCTTTCTTT. Translating it yields CSAQGAGSTEAFF.